What follows are 18 T cell receptor beta chains derived from one specimen sequenced in a study of blood T cell repertoires in COVID-19. Assay: immunoSEQ multiplex PCR; the TCRdb copy retains only in-frame clones and omits some. The profile shows fewer than 250,000 clones, 87% of them singletons. Sequencing was performed on PBMCs or T cells enriched from blood (not recorded which). Receptors originate from a woman aged 30 to 39 with acute COVID-19.

The gene calls are TRBV11-2 and TRBJ1-2; 9 nucleotides line up with TRBD1. CDR3 length: 14 residues. Germline values: CDR1 SGHAT, CDR2 FQNNGV. The trim removed 4 bases at V and 8 bases at J, leaving 8 bases unmatched. Here the CDR3 reads CASSSGQGSSGYTF. CDR3 bases: TGTGCCAGCAGCTCGGGACAGGGATCATCGGGCTACACCTTC.

V usage is TRBV10-3 and J usage is TRBJ2-1; 8 bases map to TRBD2. The trim removed 0 bases at V and 3 bases at J, leaving 4 bases unmatched. Germline CDR1 reads ENHRY; CDR2 reads SYGVKD. This CDR3 has 16 amino acids. CDR3 region: CAISESEAGDYNEQFF. The CDR3 bases are TGTGCCATCAGTGAGTCGGAAGCGGGGGACTACAATGAGCAGTTCTTC.

This clone was seen more than once but under ten times. The chain recombines TRBV5-1 with TRBJ2-1; D not resolved. V lost 5 bases to trimming and J lost 6 bases, with 9 bases between them. CDR1 SGHRS and CDR2 YFSETQ come from the germline V gene. The CDR3 runs 12 residues. The CDR3 bases are TGCGCCAGCAGTACAGTACCCAATGAGCAGTTCTTC. It yields the protein CASSTVPNEQFF.

This chain links TRBV6-1 with TRBJ1-2; 8 bases are shared with TRBD1. The CDR3 spans 14 residues. The ends lost 2 bases at V and 8 bases at J; junction bases unmatched: 7. Per the germline V gene, CDR1 is MNHNS and CDR2 is SASEGT. The CDR3 sequence: CASSESQTGEGYTF. CDR3 nucleotides: TGTGCCAGCAGTGAATCTCAGACAGGGGAAGGCTACACCTTC.

The chain recombines TRBV5-6 with TRBJ2-7, with 10 bases matching TRBD1. CDR1 is SGHDT, CDR2 YYEEEE, per germline. With 2 bases clipped from V and 5 bases from J, the junction kept 4 bases outside the gene matches. This CDR3 is built from 14 residues. Here the CDR3 DNA reads TGTGCCAGCAGCTTTGGGACAGGGGACCACGAGCAGTACTTC. Its translation is CASSFGTGDHEQYF.

The rearrangement links TRBV7-9 to TRBJ2-2; TRBD1 is a possible D gene (5 bases). V was trimmed by 4 bases and J by 3 bases, leaving 15 bases between them. The CDR3 runs 16 residues. Germline values: CDR1 SEHNR, CDR2 FQNEAQ (reference sequence). The CDR3 DNA sequence: TGTGCCAGCAGCTACAGGATAGCCCCCGACACCGGGGAGCTGTTTTTT. The encoded protein is CASSYRIAPDTGELFF.

V is TRBV9 and J is TRBJ2-7; 8 nucleotides agree with TRBD1. This CDR3 is 13 amino acids long. Germline V gives CDR1 SGDLS, CDR2 YYNGEE. V dropped 4 bases and J dropped 3; count of bases not matched to a gene: 3. The CDR3 DNA reads TGTGCCAGCAGCCTAGGACAGGGCTACGAGCAGTACTTC. Translated, it gives CASSLGQGYEQYF.

The chain combines TRBV3-1 (or the pseudogene TRBV3-2) with TRBJ2-5; 10 bases are a match to TRBD2. The germline V gene has CDR1 LGHDT and CDR2 YNNKEL (reference sequence). V lost 4 bases, J lost 8 bases, and 10 bases stayed unmatched. CDR3 length: 15 residues. This CDR3 is CASSLGSGTSATQYF. The CDR3 DNA is TGTGCCAGCAGCCTTGGTTCCGGGACTAGCGCTACCCAGTACTTC.

The chain combines TRBV23-1 with TRBJ2-5; TRBD1 matches at 10 bases. TRBV23-1 falls under the ORF class, with uncertain function. The CDR3 is 19 residues long. With 3 bases clipped from V and 5 bases from J, the junction kept 18 bases outside the gene matches. As DNA, the CDR3 is TGCGCCAGCAGTCATACCCTCCCGGACAGGGGGTTCGGTCGGGAGACCCAGTACTTC. The encoded protein is CASSHTLPDRGFGRETQYF.

The genes are TRBV18 and TRBJ1-2; D ambiguous. Germline V gives CDR1 KGHSH, CDR2 LQKENI. Trimming left V 6 bases short and J 7 bases short, with 18 bases between. This CDR3 is built from 14 residues. CDR3: CASSLSGYVVGYTF. CDR3 sequence (DNA): TGTGCCAGCTCGCTCTCCGGGTACGTGGTTGGCTACACCTTC.

J is TRBJ1-1 and V is TRBV29-1, with 7 bases identical to TRBD1. V trimming: 6 bases; J trimming: 1 base; junction bases outside the gene matches: 11. CDR1 SQVTM and CDR2 ANQGSEA come from the germline V gene. The CDR3 is 15 amino acids. CDR3 in amino acids: CSVGGGGDSNTEAFF. The CDR3 coding sequence is TGCAGCGTAGGCGGAGGGGGCGATTCGAACACTGAAGCTTTCTTT.

This clone turned up a few times. The chain has TRBV18 and TRBJ2-1, with 7 bases that match TRBD2. This CDR3 has 16 residues. CDR1 is KGHSH and CDR2 is LQKENI in the germline V gene. The J segment lost 6 bases and the V segment lost 4 bases, leaving 12 bases of the junction unmatched. The CDR3 nucleotides are TGTGCCAGCTCACAGGATTCTAGCGGCTCGGGCAATGAGCAGTTCTTC. This encodes CASSQDSSGSGNEQFF.

The chain has TRBV4-1 and TRBJ1-1; 8 bases align to TRBD1. Trimming removed 0 bases from V and 4 bases from J; junction bases left unmatched: 1. CDR1 and CDR2 (germline): MGHRA, YSYEKL. CDR3 length equals 14 residues. The CDR3 protein is CASSQDTGGTEAFF. As DNA, the CDR3 is TGCGCCAGCAGCCAAGATACAGGGGGCACTGAAGCTTTCTTT.

The V call is TRBV18, the J call TRBJ2-1; D is uncertain. With 6 bases removed from V and 7 bases from J, the gap between germline ends came to 13 bases. The CDR3 totals 13 residues. Germline CDR1 and CDR2: KGHSH and LQKENI. The CDR3 region is CASSPGTRNEQFF. The CDR3 nucleotides are TGTGCCAGCTCCCCCGGTACCAGGAATGAGCAGTTCTTC.

The V call is TRBV15, the J call TRBJ2-7; TRBD1 matches 8 bases. After removal of 0 bases from V and 6 bases from J, the junction contained 7 bases not matched to a gene. This CDR3 comprises 15 residues. The germline V gene has CDR1 LNHNV and CDR2 YYDKDF (reference sequence). The CDR3: CATSRDLYRGFEQYF. In nucleotides, the CDR3 is TGTGCCACCAGCAGAGATCTATACAGGGGGTTCGAGCAGTACTTC.

The chain employs TRBV6-5 and TRBJ2-7; TRBD1 matches 7 bases. Unmatched junction bases numbered 2, after V lost 2 bases and J lost 1 base. This CDR3 is built from 14 residues. Germline V CDR1 and CDR2: MNHEY, SVGAGI. CDR3 amino acids: CASSYGGQSYEQYF. CDR3 DNA sequence: TGTGCCAGCAGTTACGGGGGACAGTCCTACGAGCAGTACTTC.

J is TRBJ1-2 and V is TRBV10-3; TRBD1 matches 8 bases. The CDR3 runs to 14 residues. Germline CDR1 is ENHRY and CDR2 is SYGVKD. The ends lost 1 base at V and 6 bases at J; junction bases unmatched: 4. The CDR3 loop reads CAISELDRADGYTF. DNA for the CDR3: TGTGCCATCAGTGAGTTGGACAGGGCCGATGGCTACACCTTC.

The rearrangement links TRBV27 to TRBJ1-4; 11 positions match TRBD1. Germline CDR1 MNHEY, CDR2 SMNVEV (reference sequence). The CDR3 runs to 15 residues. V was pared by 0 bases and J by 8 bases, with 2 bases of the junction left unmatched. CDR3 in DNA: TGTGCCAGCAGTTTATCGGGACAGGGGGGCGAAAAACTGTTTTTT. This codes for CASSLSGQGGEKLFF.